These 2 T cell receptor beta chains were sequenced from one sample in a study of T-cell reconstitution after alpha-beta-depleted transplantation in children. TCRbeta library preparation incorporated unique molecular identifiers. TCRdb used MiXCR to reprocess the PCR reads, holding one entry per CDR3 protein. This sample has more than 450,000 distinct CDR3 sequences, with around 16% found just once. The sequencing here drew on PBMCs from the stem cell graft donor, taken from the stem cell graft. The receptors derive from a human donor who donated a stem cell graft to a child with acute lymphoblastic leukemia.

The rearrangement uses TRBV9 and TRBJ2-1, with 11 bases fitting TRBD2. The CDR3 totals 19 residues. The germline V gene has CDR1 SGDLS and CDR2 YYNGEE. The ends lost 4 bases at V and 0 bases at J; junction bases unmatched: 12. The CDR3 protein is CASSPRHSGRASSYNEQFF. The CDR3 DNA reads TGTGCCAGCAGCCCTCGCCATAGCGGGAGGGCTAGCTCCTACAATGAGCAGTTCTTC.

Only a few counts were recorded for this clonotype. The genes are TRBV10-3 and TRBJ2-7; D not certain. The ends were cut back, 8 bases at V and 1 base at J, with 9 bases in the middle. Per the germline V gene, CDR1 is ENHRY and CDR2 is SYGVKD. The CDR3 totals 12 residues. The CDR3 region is CAIGAESYEQYF. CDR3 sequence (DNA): TGTGCCATCGGTGCAGAATCCTACGAGCAGTACTTC.